The clone carrying this T cell receptor beta chain was picked up a small number of times. Its matching antigen is unknown. This sample stems from a study of T cells in Graves' hyperthyroidism and ophthalmopathy. CDR1 is SEHNR, CDR2 FQNEAQ, per germline (reference sequence). The CDR3 extends over 17 amino acids. V was pared by 1 base and J by 6 bases, with 16 bases between. Whole-study findings and limits: Model predictions of ophthalmopathy came a median approximately seven months before onset. Stable hyperthyroidism was told apart from ophthalmopathy by a model built on 13 V-J features.

Amplification yielded TCR beta CDR3 regions, with RNA transcripts as the source. HTBI primers were the set used in a first-round RT-PCR of the TCR CDR3. One entry per CDR3 protein results from TCRdb running MiXCR on the multiplex PCR reads. The sample has about 640,000 distinct CDR3 sequences, about 45% seen once; the top ten hold roughly 7.2%. Patients having uncontrolled infection, another autoimmune disease, pregnancy or lactation were not included. The diagnoses drew upon clinical symptoms, serum thyroxine and TRAb, thyroid ultrasound and orbital computed tomography. The receptor comes from an adult man with Graves' disease, either hyperthyroidism or ophthalmopathy (not recorded which). Source material: peripheral blood or thyroid tissue (not recorded which). The gene calls are TRBV7-9 and TRBJ1-6; D possibly corresponds to TRBD1 (5 bases). The CDR3 spells CASSLDWGVGFNSPLHF. The CDR3 nucleotides read TGTGCCAGCAGCTTAGACTGGGGGGTCGGCTTTAATTCACCCCTCCACTTT.